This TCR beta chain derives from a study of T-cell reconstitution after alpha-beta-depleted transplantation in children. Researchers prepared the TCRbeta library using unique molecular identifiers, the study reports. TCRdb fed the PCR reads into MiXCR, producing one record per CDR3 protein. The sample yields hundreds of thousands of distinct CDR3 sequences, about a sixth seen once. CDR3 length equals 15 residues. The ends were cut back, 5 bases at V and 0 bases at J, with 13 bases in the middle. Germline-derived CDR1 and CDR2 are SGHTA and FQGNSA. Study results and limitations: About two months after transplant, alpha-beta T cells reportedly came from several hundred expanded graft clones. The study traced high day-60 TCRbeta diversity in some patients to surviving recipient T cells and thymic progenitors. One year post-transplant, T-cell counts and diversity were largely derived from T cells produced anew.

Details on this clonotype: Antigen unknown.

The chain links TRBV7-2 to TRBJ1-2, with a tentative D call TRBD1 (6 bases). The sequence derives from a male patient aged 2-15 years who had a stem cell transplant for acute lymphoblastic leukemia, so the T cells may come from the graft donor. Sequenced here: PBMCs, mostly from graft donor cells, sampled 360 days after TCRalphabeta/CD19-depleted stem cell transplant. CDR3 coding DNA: TGTGCCAGCAGCCTAGGACAGCCTGCTAACTATGGCTACACCTTC. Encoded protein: CASSLGQPANYGYTF.